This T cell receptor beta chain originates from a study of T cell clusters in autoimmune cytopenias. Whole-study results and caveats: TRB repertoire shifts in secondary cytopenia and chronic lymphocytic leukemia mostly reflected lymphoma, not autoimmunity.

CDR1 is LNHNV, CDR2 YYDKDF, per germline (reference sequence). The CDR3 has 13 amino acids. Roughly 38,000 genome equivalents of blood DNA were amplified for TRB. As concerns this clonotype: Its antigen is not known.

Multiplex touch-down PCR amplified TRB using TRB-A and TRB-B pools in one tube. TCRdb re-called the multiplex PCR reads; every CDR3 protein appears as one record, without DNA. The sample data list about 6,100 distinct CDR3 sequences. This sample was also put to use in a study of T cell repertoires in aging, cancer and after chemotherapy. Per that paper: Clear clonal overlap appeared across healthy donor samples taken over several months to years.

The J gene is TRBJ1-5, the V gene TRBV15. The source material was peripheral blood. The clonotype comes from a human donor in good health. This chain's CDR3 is CATSSETQTAQHF.